This T cell receptor beta chain came from a study of cytomegalovirus exposure and HLA in healthy donors. Study at large: Among the approximately 380 donors who were genotyped, over 70% fell in the genetic ancestry cluster that is associated with self-reported Caucasian donors. Study observations and caveats: An analysis that came later showed most CMV-associated TCR beta chains appearing HLA-restricted. Presence/absence analysis assumed near-uniform sequencing depth across donors.

Each donor was healthy, and each was a bone marrow donor. Notes on this clone: What it recognizes is unknown.

Researchers ran the PCR with 60 Vbeta and 13 Jbeta primers. The assay was immunoSEQ multiplex PCR, and TCRdb's table has in-frame clones only and misses some. The profile shows roughly 230,000 clones, 92% of them singletons. V dropped 3 bases and J dropped 4 bases, with 19 bases sitting between them. Germline CDR1 and CDR2: SGHRS and YFSETQ. This CDR3 is built from 17 residues. This chain connects TRBV5-1 to TRBJ2-2, with D possibly being TRBD2 (7 bases). The TCR originated in a girl aged 2-15 years in good health and CMV-seronegative. Sequencing input: PBMCs. This CDR3 is CASSWGRAGAGTGELFF. The CDR3 DNA sequence: TGCGCCAGCAGCTGGGGGCGGGCGGGAGCCGGCACCGGGGAGCTGTTTTTT.